The rows below give T cell receptor beta chains drawn from one sample of a study of OX40 agonist ivuxolimab in advanced cancers. TCRdb's copy holds only in-frame clones and misses some; the assay was immunoSEQ multiplex PCR. The sample yields 100,000 or so clones, roughly 95% seen once. Here the sequenced sample was CD4+ or CD8+ T cells sorted from blood, taken in a trial of the OX40 agonist ivuxolimab. Source of these receptors: an adult with an advanced solid tumor such as melanoma, head and neck, liver or kidney cancer. Both conserved end residues are part of each CDR3. D genes are given only for firm matches. Clone size appears in some rows only: once, few, many, or a class for an expanded clone.

NA | TRBJ2-7 | NA | 12 | TRBV5-6 | TGTGCCAGCGGATCCCTTACTTACGAGCAGTACTTC | CASGSLTYEQYF
TRBD2 | TRBJ2-1 | NA | 18 | TRBV27 | TGTGCCAGCAGTGGGGGGACTAGCGGAAACCCGACCTACAATGAGCAGTTCTTC | CASSGGTSGNPTYNEQFF
TRBD2 | TRBJ2-3 | once | 14 | TRBV13 | TGTGCCAGCAGCACCGGACTAGCGCCTAAGGCGCAGTATTTT | CASSTGLAPKAQYF
TRBD1 | TRBJ1-1 | once | 17 | TRBV5-1 | TGCGCCAGCAGCCCAGGGACAGGGGCGCAAATGAACACTGAAGCTTTCTTT | CASSPGTGAQMNTEAFF
TRBD2 | TRBJ2-2 | once | 15 | TRBV2 | TGTGCCAGCAGCGGGAGGGACACGAACACCGGGGAGCTGTTTTTT | CASSGRDTNTGELFF
TRBD2 | TRBJ2-1 | NA | 15 | TRBV27 | TGTGCCAGCAGTTTATTTAGCGGGATAGACAATGAGCAGTTCTTC | CASSLFSGIDNEQFF
TRBD1 | TRBJ2-7 | NA | 15 | TRBV19 | TGTGCCAGTAGTATAGATAAACAGGGGGTCTACGAGCAGTACTTC | CASSIDKQGVYEQYF
NA | TRBJ1-2 | NA | 14 | TRBV11-2 | TGTGCCAGCAGCTTGGACGGGACTAACTATGGCTACACCTTC | CASSLDGTNYGYTF
TRBD2 | TRBJ2-6 | NA | 16 | TRBV29-1 | TGCAGCGTTGAATTCGGGGGGAGTTCCGGGGCCAACGTCCTGACTTTC | CSVEFGGSSGANVLTF
NA | TRBJ1-3 | NA | 20 | TRBV28 | TGTGCCAGCAGTTCTCTGGGGTTATACTCGCGCGGGGACTCTGGAAACACCATATATTTT | CASSSLGLYSRGDSGNTIYF
NA | TRBJ2-5 | NA | 14 | TRBV6-5 | TGTGCCAGCACCCAGGTGGGGGGCTGGGAGACCCAGTACTTC | CASTQVGGWETQYF
NA | TRBJ2-5 | NA | 15 | TRBV7-2 | TGTGCCAGCAGCTTAGGGGGCGGGCCTCAAGAGACCCAGTACTTC | CASSLGGGPQETQYF
TRBD1 | TRBJ2-3 | NA | 14 | TRBV7-9 | TGTGCCAGCAGCTTACAGGGGGCCCCAGATACGCAGTATTTT | CASSLQGAPDTQYF
NA | TRBJ2-7 | NA | 13 | TRBV6-1 | TGTGCCACCTTTACAGGGATTTCCTACGAGCAGTACTTC | CATFTGISYEQYF
NA | TRBJ2-7 | NA | 13 | TRBV7-9 | TGTGCCAGCAGCTCGAGAGGCAGCTACGAGCAGTACTTC | CASSSRGSYEQYF
TRBD2 | TRBJ2-3 | NA | 18 | TRBV28 | TGTGCCAGCAACGCCGGACTAGCGGGGAGGAGGGGAGGAGATACGCAGTATTTT | CASNAGLAGRRGGDTQYF
NA | TRBJ1-2 | NA | 16 | TRBV28 | TGTGCCAGCACCGCTAGCGTGAAGGGGAGGAACTATGGCTACACCTTC | CASTASVKGRNYGYTF
NA | TRBJ2-7 | NA | 10 | TRBV19 | TGTGCCAGTAGTGACTACGAGCAGTACTTC | CASSDYEQYF
NA | TRBJ1-2 | NA | 17 | TRBV29-1 | TGCAGCGTTGAAGGGAGGTCAACGGGACAACCTAACTATGGCTACACCTTC | CSVEGRSTGQPNYGYTF
NA | TRBJ2-4 | once | 14 | TRBV9 | TGTGCCAGCAGCGCCGACTCTGCCAAAAACATTCAGTACTTC | CASSADSAKNIQYF
NA | TRBJ2-7 | NA | 14 | TRBV5-1 | TGCGCCAGCAGCTTGGAGGGTCCCTCCTACGAGCAGTACTTC | CASSLEGPSYEQYF
NA | TRBJ2-7 | NA | 14 | TRBV1 | TGCACCAGCAGCCAAGATAAGGCTACCTACGAGCAGTACTTC | CTSSQDKATYEQYF
NA | TRBJ2-7 | once | 12 | TRBV28 | TGTGCCAGTCGCCTCCCGGGCTACGAGCAGTACTTC | CASRLPGYEQYF
NA | TRBJ1-1 | NA | 13 | TRBV7-9 | TGTGCCAGCAGGCCTACAGGGAACACTGAAGCTTTCTTT | CASRPTGNTEAFF
NA | TRBJ1-2 | once | 14 | TRBV7-6 | TGTGCCAGCAGCCCCCGGGGCGGGAACTATGGCTACACCTTC | CASSPRGGNYGYTF
NA | TRBJ2-7 | NA | 15 | TRBV11-1 | TGTGCCAGCAGCTTCGGATCAGGGGTTGTCAACGAGCAGTACTTC | CASSFGSGVVNEQYF
NA | TRBJ2-7 | NA | 13 | TRBV19 | TGTGCCAGTAGTATAGGCGAGGGCTACGAGCAGTACTTC | CASSIGEGYEQYF
NA | TRBJ1-1 | NA | 14 | TRBV9 | TGTGCCAGCAGCTCGGGAGGGGAGTTGGCTGAAGCTTTCTTT | CASSSGGELAEAFF
NA | TRBJ2-3 | once | 16 | TRBV7-9 | TGTGCCAGCAGCCCGATCCACGGGGGAATGGGCGATACGCAGTATTTT | CASSPIHGGMGDTQYF
NA | TRBJ2-3 | NA | 13 | TRBV10-3 | TGTGCCATCAGTGAGGGGTGGACAGATACGCAGTATTTT | CAISEGWTDTQYF
TRBD1 | TRBJ1-2 | NA | 15 | TRBV5-1 | TGCGCCAGCAGCTTGGAAGGGGGCCCAGACTATGGCTACACCTTC | CASSLEGGPDYGYTF
TRBD1 | TRBJ1-2 | NA | 12 | TRBV5-8 | TGTGCCAGCAGCGTTTGGACAGGGAACTACACCTTC | CASSVWTGNYTF
TRBD2 | TRBJ2-5 | NA | 16 | TRBV5-1 | TGCGCCAGCAGCTTCTCCCTAGCGGGGGCTGGGGAGACCCAGTACTTC | CASSFSLAGAGETQYF
NA | TRBJ2-7 | NA | 13 | TRBV6-5 | TGTGCCAGCATTCCGGGACGCGGTCACGAGCAGTACTTC | CASIPGRGHEQYF
TRBD1 | TRBJ2-3 | NA | 15 | TRBV6-4 | TGTGCCAGCATGCCCGACAGGGGGTTATTAGATACGCAGTATTTT | CASMPDRGLLDTQYF
TRBD1 | TRBJ2-7 | NA | 14 | TRBV6-5 | TGTGCCAGCAGTCTCGCGAGACAGGGTCCCGAGCAGTACTTC | CASSLARQGPEQYF
NA | TRBJ1-2 | NA | 13 | TRBV6-5 | TGTGCCAGCAGTTACACAAAAAACTATGGCTACACCTTC | CASSYTKNYGYTF
NA | TRBJ2-7 | NA | 13 | TRBV29-1 | TGCAGCGTTGGGGCAGGGGAGGTCTACGAGCAGTACTTC | CSVGAGEVYEQYF
NA | TRBJ2-6 | NA | 15 | TRBV7-9 | TGTGCCAGCAGCTCCTCAGTACCTGGGGCCAACGTCCTGACTTTC | CASSSSVPGANVLTF
NA | TRBJ2-7 | NA | 12 | TRBV11-2 | TGTGCCAGCAGCTCCCAGGGTGGCGAGCAGTACTTC | CASSSQGGEQYF